This TCR beta chain was documented in a study of cytomegalovirus exposure and HLA in healthy donors. With 60 Vbeta and 13 Jbeta primers, the PCR was carried out. Assay: immunoSEQ multiplex PCR; the TCRdb copy retains only in-frame clones and omits some. The data contain 200,000 or so clones, roughly 74% of them singletons. The study sampled nominally healthy donors, though unrecorded immune exposures were likely. The sequence came from a woman aged 30 to 39 in good health and CMV-seropositive. Source material: PBMCs.

The CDR3 sequence is CASSTWDRAYTPEAFF. The CDR3 DNA reads as TGTGCCAGCAGTACATGGGACAGGGCATATACGCCTGAAGCTTTCTTT. The rearrangement joins TRBV27 to TRBJ1-1; 9 bases align to TRBD1. The trim removed 5 bases at V and 6 bases at J, leaving 13 bases unmatched. CDR3 size: 16 residues. CDR1 is MNHEY, CDR2 SMNVEV, per germline (reference sequence).